This TCR beta chain was documented in a study of T cell responses to AZD1222 COVID-19 vaccine. Sequenced by immunoSEQ multiplex PCR; TCRdb stores in-frame clones only, minus some. The sample has approximately 110,000 clones; nearly 90% are singletons. V lost 2 bases, J lost 5 bases, and 5 bases stayed unmatched. The CDR3 covers 14 residues. Germline-derived CDR1 and CDR2 are MNHNS and SASEGT. Whole-study results and caveats: Along spike, vaccine-associated CD4 TCRs were found throughout, with dominance at 160-218 and 743-854.

Remarks on this clone: Antigen unknown.

The analysis combined second doses at about 4 or about 12 weeks. V is TRBV6-1 and J is TRBJ1-2; 7 bases match TRBD1. The material was peripheral blood, obtained 28 days after the second AZD1222 dose. This receptor was identified in an adult who received the AZD1222 COVID-19 vaccine. CDR3 coding DNA: TGTGCCAGCAGTGAAAACAGGGGAGGATATGGCTACACCTTC. This gives the protein CASSENRGGYGYTF.